This entry lists 30 T cell receptor beta chains sequenced from one sample in a study of cytomegalovirus exposure and HLA in healthy donors. The method was immunoSEQ multiplex PCR; TCRdb's version includes in-frame clones alone and lacks a portion of them. The table records over 110,000 clones, approximately 87% of them present only once. Sequenced input: PBMCs. These receptors were taken from a man aged 18-30 years in good health and CMV-seronegative.

CDR3 nucleotide sequence: TGTGCCAGCAGCCCCCGACAGGGGACATACGAGCAGTACTTC. Its protein is CASSPRQGTYEQYF. The chain employs TRBV5-4 and TRBJ2-7; 8 bases line up with TRBD1. CDR3 length: 14 amino acids. CDR1 is SGHNT and CDR2 is YYREEE in the germline V gene (reference sequence). Unmatched junction bases numbered 7, after V lost 4 bases and J lost 4 bases.

The chain links TRBV29-1 to TRBJ2-5; perhaps TRBD2 as D (6 bases). The ends were cut back, 6 bases at V and 4 bases at J, with 12 bases in the middle. The CDR3 has 12 amino acids. The germline gives CDR1 SQVTM, CDR2 ANQGSEA. CDR3 residues: CSVRQGLETQYF. The CDR3 nucleotides are TGCAGCGTGAGGCAGGGACTAGAGACCCAGTACTTC.

V is TRBV27 and J is TRBJ1-5, with a weak D call TRBD1 (6 bases). Germline CDR1 reads MNHEY; CDR2 reads SMNVEV (reference sequence). The ends were cut back, 5 bases at V and 6 bases at J, with 14 bases in the middle. The CDR3 has 14 amino acids. CDR3 residues: CASSPTGGAQPQHF. CDR3 sequence (DNA): TGTGCCAGCAGTCCAACGGGGGGCGCTCAGCCCCAGCATTTT.

The chain carries TRBV6-5 and TRBJ2-7; perhaps TRBD2 as D (6 bases). From germline, CDR1 is MNHEY and CDR2 SVGAGI. The CDR3 is 13 residues long. V lost 8 bases and J lost 2, with 13 bases in between. CDR3 sequence reads: CASGGTPTYEQYF. CDR3 nucleotides: TGTGCCAGCGGAGGGACCCCGACCTACGAGCAGTACTTC.

This chain links TRBV28 with TRBJ2-7, with TRBD1 identical over 7 bases. The trim removed 5 bases at V and 2 bases at J, leaving 12 bases unmatched. Germline CDR1 is MDHEN and CDR2 is SYDVKM. CDR3 length equals 16 residues. CDR3 sequence reads: CASSPSQGVPPYEQYF. CDR3 coding DNA: TGTGCCAGCAGTCCCTCCCAGGGGGTACCCCCCTACGAGCAGTACTTC.

This clone was observed a few times. The chain uses TRBV11-2 and TRBJ2-7; possibly TRBD1 for D (5 bases). Between the trimmed V and J ends, which lost 0 bases and 5 bases, there was a span of 17 bases. The CDR3 runs to 16 residues. Germline V gene data show CDR1 as SGHAT and CDR2 as FQNNGV. DNA of the CDR3: TGTGCCAGCAGCTTAGATCAGAGACAGTCCACCCACGAGCAGTACTTC. Its protein product is CASSLDQRQSTHEQYF.

DNA of the CDR3: TGTGCCAGCAGTGGACCAGGATCGTCCTACGAGCAGTACTTC. Translated: CASSGPGSSYEQYF. The chain carries TRBV2 and TRBJ2-7; no firm D call. The V end was cut by 4 bases, the J end by 1 base, with 11 bases between. Germline lookup yields CDR1 SNHLY and CDR2 FYNNEI. CDR3 size: 14 residues.

V and J are TRBV5-1 and TRBJ2-5; TRBD2 agrees at 9 bases. Trimming at V came to 4 bases and at J to 2 bases, leaving 6 bases not matched to a gene. CDR3 length: 15 amino acids. CDR1 SGHRS and CDR2 YFSETQ come from the germline V gene. The CDR3 loop reads CASSPAGGLQETQYF. The CDR3 DNA reads as TGCGCCAGCAGCCCAGCGGGGGGCCTTCAAGAGACCCAGTACTTC.

This chain joins TRBV6-1 and TRBJ2-7; 10 bases match TRBD1. Trimming took 9 bases from V and 3 from J; bases not matched to a gene: 5. The CDR3 covers 13 residues. Germline-derived CDR1 and CDR2 are MNHNS and SASEGT. The CDR3 loop is CASPGTGVYEQYF. CDR3 sequence (DNA): TGTGCCAGTCCCGGGACAGGGGTCTACGAGCAGTACTTC.

This chain connects TRBV2 to TRBJ2-2; 9 bases fit TRBD1. This CDR3 has 14 residues. The J segment lost 6 bases and the V segment lost 7 bases, leaving 6 bases of the junction unmatched. Germline-derived CDR1 and CDR2 are SNHLY and FYNNEI. CDR3 bases: TGTGCCAGCACGACCGGGACAGGGTCCGGGGAGCTGTTTTTT. Protein: CASTTGTGSGELFF.

V gene TRBV28 combines with J gene TRBJ1-2, with a weak D call TRBD1 (6 bases). This CDR3 comprises 16 residues. The germline V gene encodes CDR1 MDHEN and CDR2 SYDVKM. V was clipped by 4 bases and J by 6 bases, with 21 bases between them. CDR3 in DNA: TGTGCCAGCAGTTCGGGGGGGCAGGAGATAGGGCATGGCTACACCTTC. As protein: CASSSGGQEIGHGYTF.

This clone has just one count. The chain carries TRBV20-1 and TRBJ2-7; D gene unclear. V lost 5 bases and J lost 4, with 9 bases in between. CDR3 length equals 11 residues. Germline CDR1 and CDR2: DFQATT and SNEGSKA (reference sequence). The CDR3 loop is CSALDTYEQYF. DNA of the CDR3: TGCAGTGCTCTCGACACGTACGAGCAGTACTTC.

The V gene is TRBV27, the J gene TRBJ2-1; tentative D call: TRBD2 (7 bases). Germline assignment: CDR1 MNHEY and CDR2 SMNVEV (reference sequence). The CDR3 length is 18 residues. Trimming stripped 1 base from V and 5 bases from J, with 21 bases between. CDR3 in amino acids: CASSLFARGPQRDNEQFF. The DNA for the CDR3 is TGTGCCAGCAGTTTATTCGCGCGGGGGCCCCAGAGGGACAATGAGCAGTTCTTC.

The genes are TRBV5-8 and TRBJ1-5, with 8 bases identical to TRBD1. Trimming cost V 0 bases and J 2 bases; bases outside gene matches: 1. Germline V gene sequence: CDR1 SGHTS, CDR2 YDEGEE. There are 15 residues in the CDR3. CDR3 sequence (DNA): TGTGCCAGCAGCTTGGCAGGGGGCGGCAATCAGCCCCAGCATTTT. Protein product: CASSLAGGGNQPQHF. Looking up the rest from reference TRBV5-8 and TRBJ1-5 gives the full variable domain: EAGVTQSPTHLIKTRGQQATLRCSPISGHTSVYWYQQALGLGLQFLLWYDEGEERNRGNFPPRFSGRQFPNYSSELNVNALELEDSALYLCASSLAGGGNQPQHFGDGTRLSIL.

The J gene is TRBJ2-1, the V gene TRBV7-6, with D possibly being TRBD2 (5 bases). This CDR3 is 16 amino acids long. Germline V gene data show CDR1 as SGHVS and CDR2 as FNYEAQ. The germline V and J ends were trimmed by 0 bases and 6 bases, with 15 bases remaining between them. Here the CDR3 reads CASSLARRGMANEQFF. As DNA, the CDR3 is TGTGCCAGCAGCTTAGCCCGCCGGGGAATGGCCAATGAGCAGTTCTTC.

The chain joins TRBV9 to TRBJ2-2, with 12 bases aligning to TRBD2. This CDR3 region has 17 residues. V lost 0 bases and J lost 6; bases outside the gene matches: 6. The germline CDR1 and CDR2 sequences are SGDLS and YYNGEE. This CDR3 reads CASSVGLAGGEAGELFF. For the CDR3, the DNA is TGTGCCAGCAGCGTAGGGCTAGCGGGAGGGGAGGCCGGGGAGCTGTTTTTT.

The rearrangement uses TRBV28 and TRBJ2-3; 11 nucleotides line up with TRBD2. CDR3 length: 15 residues. Germline V gene lookup returns CDR1 MDHEN and CDR2 SYDVKM. J was trimmed by 5 bases and V by 4 bases; bases with no gene match: 5. The CDR3 bases are TGTGCCAGCAGTTCTTTAGCGGGAGGGCTAGATACGCAGTATTTT. Encoded protein: CASSSLAGGLDTQYF.

V usage is TRBV5-1 and J usage is TRBJ1-2; the D is unclear. The CDR3 has 14 residues. Trimming left V 1 base short and J 8 bases short, with 15 bases between. Germline V gene sequence: CDR1 SGHRS, CDR2 YFSETQ. The CDR3 spells CASSLRVRGYGYTF. In DNA, the CDR3 is TGCGCCAGCAGCTTGCGTGTCAGAGGGTACGGCTACACCTTC. The variable domain in full, with the rest retrieved from reference TRBV5-1 and TRBJ1-2, is KAGVTQTPRYLIKTRGQQVTLSCSPISGHRSVSWYQQTPGQGLQFLFEYFSETQRNKGNFPGRFSGRQFSNSRSEMNVSTLELGDSALYLCASSLRVRGYGYTFGSGTRLTVV.

This clone occurred a few times. The rearrangement uses TRBV7-2 and TRBJ2-3; D gene uncertain. V was clipped by 5 bases and J by 5 bases, with 8 bases between them. The CDR3 runs 12 residues. Germline V gene lookup returns CDR1 SGHTA and CDR2 FQGNSA. CDR3 residues: CASSPQRDTQYF. DNA of the CDR3: TGTGCCAGCAGCCCTCAGCGAGATACGCAGTATTTT.

This clone turned up a few times. The V gene is TRBV18, the J gene TRBJ1-1, with D hard to call. The germline V and J ends were trimmed by 6 bases and 4 bases, with 12 bases remaining between them. The CDR3 is 13 residues long. CDR1 and CDR2 from the germline V gene are KGHSH and LQKENI. For the CDR3, the DNA is TGTGCCAGCTCCCTAATGGGCAGCACTGAAGCTTTCTTT. Its protein product is CASSLMGSTEAFF.

The J gene is TRBJ2-2, the V gene TRBV12-5; 8 positions agree with TRBD1. CDR1 and CDR2 from the germline V gene are LGHNT and FRNRAP. There are 18 residues in the CDR3. The V segment lost 0 bases and the J segment 4 bases; nucleotides outside the gene matches: 10. The CDR3, as DNA: TGTGCTAGTGGTTTGGTACACCATGTGACAGGGGTCACCGGGGAGCTGTTTTTT. It yields the protein CASGLVHHVTGVTGELFF.

This clone was picked up one time. The chain employs TRBV2 and TRBJ2-5; possible D gene TRBD1, 6 bases. The V and J ends lost 5 bases and 0 bases respectively, with 16 bases between them. The CDR3 loop spans 16 amino acids. Germline assignment: CDR1 SNHLY and CDR2 FYNNEI. The CDR3 here is CASSTKPGTNQETQYF. DNA for the CDR3: TGTGCCAGCAGTACAAAACCCGGGACAAACCAAGAGACCCAGTACTTC.

The rearrangement uses TRBV6-5 and TRBJ1-5; no definite D call. V lost 7 bases and J lost 4, with 8 bases in between. CDR1 and CDR2 from the germline V gene are MNHEY and SVGAGI. The CDR3 length is 12 residues. The CDR3 coding sequence is TGTGCCAGCAATAGGAGGAATCAGCCCCAGCATTTT. It yields the protein CASNRRNQPQHF.

The gene calls are TRBV27 and TRBJ1-2, with D perhaps TRBD1 (5 bases). The CDR3 consists of 12 residues. Germline V gives CDR1 MNHEY, CDR2 SMNVEV (reference sequence). V lost 4 bases to trimming and J lost 8 bases, with 11 bases between them. The CDR3: CASSSLGVGYTF. The CDR3 nucleotides read TGTGCCAGCAGTTCCTTAGGGGTAGGCTACACCTTC.

The V gene is TRBV18, the J gene TRBJ1-1; D remains ambiguous. Trimming shortened V by 6 bases and J by 1 base, and 9 bases separated the two germline ends. Germline V gene sequence: CDR1 KGHSH, CDR2 LQKENI. The CDR3 has 13 amino acids. CDR3 bases: TGTGCCAGCTCCTGGGCCGCGAACACTGAAGCTTTCTTT. Its protein product is CASSWAANTEAFF. Complete variable domain (other parts from reference TRBV18 and TRBJ1-1): NAGVMQNPRHLVRRRGQEARLRCSPMKGHSHVYWYRQLPEEGLKFMVYLQKENIIDESGMPKERFSAEFPKEGPSILRIQQVVRGDSAAYFCASSWAANTEAFFGQGTRLTVV.

This clone was recorded once. V usage is TRBV28 and J usage is TRBJ2-3, with 9 bases that match TRBD1. Germline V gene sequence: CDR1 MDHEN, CDR2 SYDVKM. With 5 bases clipped from V and 5 bases from J, the junction kept 8 bases outside the gene matches. The CDR3 consists of 15 residues. CDR3 DNA sequence: TGTGCCAGCAGTCCATGGGACAGGGTGGGAGATACGCAGTATTTT. Protein: CASSPWDRVGDTQYF.

J is TRBJ1-1 and V is TRBV9; D gene ambiguous. V was trimmed by 0 bases and J by 4 bases, leaving 7 bases between them. The germline CDR1 and CDR2 sequences are SGDLS and YYNGEE. The CDR3 runs to 13 residues. CDR3 in DNA: TGTGCCAGCAGCGTAGGTCTGAGCACTGAAGCTTTCTTT. Translated, it gives CASSVGLSTEAFF. The entire variable domain, with the rest obtained from reference TRBV9 and TRBJ1-1, is as follows: DSGVTQTPKHLITATGQRVTLRCSPRSGDLSVYWYQQSLDQGLQFLIQYYNGEERAKGNILERFSAQQFPDLHSELNLSSLELGDSALYFCASSVGLSTEAFFGQGTRLTVV.

The chain has TRBV5-6 and TRBJ2-1; 8 bases fit TRBD2. V dropped 0 bases and J dropped 0; count of bases not matched to a gene: 5. Per the germline V gene, CDR1 is SGHDT and CDR2 is YYEEEE. CDR3 length: 17 residues. CDR3 loop: CASSLATSGSSYNEQFF. The DNA for the CDR3 is TGTGCCAGCAGCTTGGCCACTAGCGGAAGCTCCTACAATGAGCAGTTCTTC. Supplemented by reference TRBV5-6 and TRBJ2-1, the full variable domain reads DAGVTQSPTHLIKTRGQQVTLRCSPKSGHDTVSWYQQALGQGPQFIFQYYEEEERQRGNFPDRFSGHQFPNYSSELNVNALLLGDSALYLCASSLATSGSSYNEQFFGPGTRLTVL.

The chain combines TRBV4-3 with TRBJ2-7, with D possibly TRBD2 on 6 matching bases. V was pared by 1 base and J by 2 bases, with 12 bases between. This CDR3 comprises 15 residues. CDR1 and CDR2 from the germline V gene are LGHNA and YSLEER. CDR3: CASSQVLAVAYEQYF. CDR3 DNA: TGCGCCAGCAGCCAAGTACTAGCTGTAGCCTACGAGCAGTACTTC.

V usage is TRBV19 and J usage is TRBJ2-1; 8 nucleotides agree with TRBD2. Per the germline V gene, CDR1 is LNHDA and CDR2 is SQIVND (reference sequence). The junction had 11 bases not matched to a gene; V was cut back by 4 bases and J by 6 bases. This CDR3 is 16 amino acids long. The CDR3 spells CASSTPSGRGVNEQFF. CDR3 nucleotide sequence: TGTGCCAGTAGTACCCCCAGCGGGAGAGGGGTCAATGAGCAGTTCTTC.